A single sample gave rise to the 22 T cell receptor beta chains below, sequenced in a study of OX40 agonist ivuxolimab in advanced cancers. This table comes from immunoSEQ multiplex PCR, and its TCRdb copy is limited to in-frame clones, with some not included. The sample includes around 15,000 clones, 80% to 95% of them seen just once. This sample comprised CD4+ or CD8+ T cells sorted from blood, obtained in a trial of the OX40 agonist ivuxolimab. The receptor source for this set is an adult with an advanced solid tumor such as melanoma, head and neck, liver or kidney cancer.

This chain joins TRBV6-1 and TRBJ2-7, with 10 bases fitting TRBD1. From germline, CDR1 is MNHNS and CDR2 SASEGT. The ends lost 8 bases at V and 7 bases at J; junction bases unmatched: 2. The CDR3 length is 11 residues. The CDR3 protein is CASGQGGEQYF. DNA of the CDR3: TGTGCCAGCGGACAGGGGGGTGAGCAGTACTTC.

Only one count was recorded for this clone. The rearrangement links TRBV11-3 to TRBJ2-1, with 13 positions matching TRBD2. CDR1 and CDR2 from the germline V gene are SGHNT and YENEEA. The CDR3 has 15 residues. V gave up 9 bases and J gave up 10 bases; unmatched junction bases: 12. The CDR3 reads CASHSRLAGGREQFF. The CDR3 DNA is TGTGCCAGTCATTCCCGACTAGCGGGGGGCCGGGAGCAGTTCTTC.

J is TRBJ2-6 and V is TRBV4-1; D is undetermined. Germline loops: CDR1 MGHRA, CDR2 YSYEKL. The CDR3 is made up of 14 amino acids. V was clipped by 7 bases and J by 4 bases, with 11 bases between them. CDR3 region: CASTQPPGANVLTF. The CDR3 DNA reads as TGCGCCAGCACGCAACCCCCGGGGGCCAACGTCCTGACTTTC.

The chain uses TRBV6-5 and TRBJ2-3, with D perhaps assigned TRBD1 or TRBD2 (5 bases each). The CDR3 is 14 amino acids. CDR1 and CDR2 from the germline V gene are MNHEY and SVGAGI. V lost 6 bases, J lost 2 bases, and 12 bases lay in between. The CDR3 protein is CASSPRGPTDTQYF. The CDR3 DNA reads as TGTGCCAGCAGCCCAAGGGGACCCACAGATACGCAGTATTTT.

The J gene is TRBJ1-6, the V gene TRBV5-5, with 10 positions matching TRBD1. After removal of 3 bases from V and 10 bases from J, the junction contained 7 bases not matched to a gene. Germline CDR1 SGHKS, CDR2 YYEKEE (reference sequence). The CDR3 loop spans 15 amino acids. CDR3 region: CASSWDRGSGSPLHF. The CDR3, as DNA: TGTGCCAGCAGCTGGGACAGGGGATCGGGGTCACCCCTCCACTTT.

The chain has TRBV9 and TRBJ2-5; D might be TRBD1 or TRBD2, each matching 5 bases. Germline V lookup: CDR1 SGDLS, CDR2 YYNGEE. CDR3 length equals 11 residues. The V end lost 7 bases, the J end lost 5 bases, and 9 bases lay between the germline ends. CDR3 bases: TGTGCCAGCGGGGGTGGGGAGACCCAGTACTTC. It yields the protein CASGGGETQYF.

CDR3 sequence reads: CASSPRQGAMTDTQYF. The DNA for the CDR3 is TGTGCCAGCAGCCCCCGACAGGGGGCTATGACAGATACGCAGTATTTT. The chain joins TRBV7-9 to TRBJ2-3, with TRBD1 matching 10 bases. CDR3 length: 16 amino acids. Trimming removed 5 bases from V and 3 bases from J; junction bases left unmatched: 8. Germline lookup yields CDR1 SEHNR and CDR2 FQNEAQ (reference sequence).

This rearrangement joins TRBV5-1 to TRBJ1-1, with TRBD1 as a possible D gene (5 bases). The CDR3 is 15 amino acids. Germline V gene sequence: CDR1 SGHRS, CDR2 YFSETQ. V gave up 0 bases and J gave up 4 bases, with 13 bases separating them. DNA for the CDR3: TGCGCCAGCAGCTTGGCCCAATGGACAAGCACTGAAGCTTTCTTT. It is translated as CASSLAQWTSTEAFF.

The chain has TRBV7-9 and TRBJ1-1, with D perhaps matching TRBD1 (6 bases). The V end was cut by 1 base, the J end by 5 bases, with 8 bases between. CDR1 is SEHNR and CDR2 is FQNEAQ in the germline V gene (reference sequence). The CDR3 has 13 residues. CDR3 amino acids: CASSLGGATEAFF. DNA for the CDR3: TGTGCCAGCAGCTTAGGGGGGGCAACTGAAGCTTTCTTT.

This clone appeared a few times. V gene TRBV11-2 combines with J gene TRBJ1-1; weak D call: TRBD1 (6 bases). This CDR3 spans 15 amino acids. In germline, CDR1 is SGHAT, CDR2 FQNNGV. Trimming stripped 4 bases from V and 3 bases from J, with 15 bases between. CDR3 DNA: TGTGCCAGCAGCTCCCCCGGGGGGGCTGACACTGAAGCTTTCTTT. It is translated as CASSSPGGADTEAFF.

The rearrangement links TRBV28 to TRBJ2-1; TRBD2 might be the D (5 bases). This CDR3 contains 13 residues. Germline loops: CDR1 MDHEN, CDR2 SYDVKM. Trimming removed 5 bases from V and 8 bases from J, with 13 bases in between. CDR3 DNA sequence: TGTGCCAGCAGTCCCTCGGGGTTGGATGAGCAGTTCTTC. This codes for CASSPSGLDEQFF.

This clone showed up just once. The chain joins TRBV28 to TRBJ2-7, with D possibly TRBD2 on 6 matching bases. Germline loops: CDR1 MDHEN, CDR2 SYDVKM. V lost 4 bases and J lost 4, with 14 bases in between. The CDR3 sequence is 14 residues long. In DNA, the CDR3 is TGTGCCAGCAGTTGGGGACTCCCTCAGTACGAGCAGTACTTC. Protein sequence: CASSWGLPQYEQYF. The full variable domain, completed using reference TRBV28 and TRBJ2-7, is DVKVTQSSRYLVKRTGEKVFLECVQDMDHENMFWYRQDPGLGLRLIYFSYDVKMKEKGDIPEGYSVSREKKERFSLILESASTNQTSMYLCASSWGLPQYEQYFGPGTRLTVT.

Points on this clone: Other nucleotide sequences from this sample produce the same CDR3. The rearrangement links TRBV6-5 to TRBJ1-2, with unresolved D. The V gene lost 9 bases and the J gene lost 5 bases, with 10 bases spanning the gap. The CDR3 sequence is 11 residues long. Germline CDR1 is MNHEY and CDR2 is SVGAGI. CDR3 region: CASGTGYGYTF. The CDR3 region has the DNA TGTGCCAGTGGAACGGGTTATGGCTACACCTTC.

V gene TRBV6-5 combines with J gene TRBJ2-1, with 8 nucleotides matching TRBD2. The CDR3 runs to 15 residues. The germline CDR1 and CDR2 sequences are MNHEY and SVGAGI. The junction had 5 bases not matched to a gene; V was cut back by 0 bases and J by 7 bases. CDR3 nucleotides: TGTGCCAGCAGTTACTCTATAGGCGGGGGGAATGAGCAGTTCTTC. This codes for CASSYSIGGGNEQFF.

Remarks on this clone: A junction end diverges from the germline sequence, so it may reflect a read error. The chain is built from TRBV5-4 and TRBJ1-1; a weak D match, TRBD1 (5 bases). The germline CDR1 and CDR2 sequences are SGHNT and YYREEE (reference sequence). CDR3 size: 13 residues. CDR3 bases: TGTGCCAGCAGCTCCCCAGGGAACGCTGAAGCTTTCTTT. It translates to CASSSPGNAEAFF.

The V gene is TRBV19, the J gene TRBJ2-2; maybe TRBD1 (5 bases). V lost 7 bases and J 5 bases, leaving 17 bases between the germline ends. The CDR3 sequence is 15 residues long. Per germline, CDR1 LNHDA and CDR2 SQIVND (reference sequence). The CDR3 loop reads CASTLEDSMTGELFF. DNA for the CDR3: TGTGCCAGTACCTTAGAAGACAGTATGACCGGGGAGCTGTTTTTT.

V usage is TRBV27 and J usage is TRBJ2-2; D is ambiguous. This CDR3 comprises 18 residues. The germline V gene has CDR1 MNHEY and CDR2 SMNVEV (reference sequence). Trimming removed 3 bases from V and 2 bases from J, with 19 bases in between. CDR3 region: CASSFGSPPGYNTGELFF. CDR3 nucleotides: TGTGCCAGCAGTTTTGGATCCCCCCCGGGTTACAACACCGGGGAGCTGTTTTTT.

The J gene is TRBJ1-1, the V gene TRBV5-4, with 7 positions matching TRBD1. Trimming removed 4 bases from V and 3 bases from J; junction bases left unmatched: 9. The CDR3 loop spans 15 amino acids. CDR1 is SGHNT, CDR2 YYREEE, per germline (reference sequence). The CDR3 region has the DNA TGTGCCAGCAGCCCCTGGGACAGCATCTACACTGAAGCTTTCTTT. It specifies CASSPWDSIYTEAFF.

The chain recombines TRBV10-3 with TRBJ2-3; no definite D call. With 0 bases removed from V and 6 bases from J, the gap between germline ends came to 7 bases. Germline V gene sequence: CDR1 ENHRY, CDR2 SYGVKD. This CDR3 spans 13 amino acids. The CDR3 bases are TGTGCCATCAGTGAGTCGGTGGAGGATACGCAGTATTTT. It encodes CAISESVEDTQYF.

The chain combines TRBV2 with TRBJ2-3; D is possibly TRBD2 (6 bases). Germline lookup yields CDR1 SNHLY and CDR2 FYNNEI. This CDR3 contains 13 residues. V lost 8 bases and J lost 2, with 11 bases in between. CDR3 residues: CASSERVTDTQYF. In DNA, the CDR3 is TGTGCCAGCTCAGAGCGGGTCACAGATACGCAGTATTTT.

This chain joins TRBV2 and TRBJ2-1; D not resolved. V shed 0 bases and J shed 4 bases, with 13 bases lying between them. The CDR3 has 16 residues. Germline V lookup: CDR1 SNHLY, CDR2 FYNNEI. The CDR3 loop reads CASSEALGAPYNEQFF. CDR3 bases: TGTGCCAGCAGTGAAGCGCTTGGAGCCCCGTACAATGAGCAGTTCTTC.

The gene calls are TRBV11-3 and TRBJ2-5; tentatively, D is TRBD2 (7 bases). V was cut by 7 bases and J by 5 bases, with 20 bases left in between. CDR1 and CDR2 (germline): SGHNT, YENEEA. This CDR3 contains 15 residues. CDR3 coding DNA: TGTGCCAGCACCGTAGGGGGGGCAGGTCGGGAGACCCAGTACTTC. Translating it yields CASTVGGAGRETQYF.